The sequence of this TCR beta chain was determined in a study of T cell clonality in common variable immunodeficiency. CDR1 and CDR2 (germline): LNHDA, SQIVND (reference sequence). V lost 10 bases to trimming and J lost 2 bases; unmatched junction nucleotides: 7. The CDR3 extends over 14 amino acids. Notes on the study in general: Links between repertoire features and CVID complications were heterogeneity-limited. CVID subjects had higher TCRbeta clonality than healthy controls, most marked in about a third.

TCRdb keeps only in-frame clones here, not all; method: immunoSEQ multiplex PCR. In total the sample includes approximately 81,000 clones, none of them seen once. Most patients and controls had Caucasian heritage. This clone has at least ten counts. The antigen is undetermined. The observed sequence ends 3 residues before the CDR3 terminus, with the missing tail filled in from the germline J gene. V is TRBV19 and J is TRBJ2-2; 7 bases line up with TRBD1. This clonotype was sampled from a person aged 18 to 70 in good health. Specimen: peripheral blood mononuclear cells. The CDR3 loop reads CATQGQLNTGELFF. The sequenced CDR3 bases are TGTGCCACCCAGGGACAGTTAAACACCGGGGAG.